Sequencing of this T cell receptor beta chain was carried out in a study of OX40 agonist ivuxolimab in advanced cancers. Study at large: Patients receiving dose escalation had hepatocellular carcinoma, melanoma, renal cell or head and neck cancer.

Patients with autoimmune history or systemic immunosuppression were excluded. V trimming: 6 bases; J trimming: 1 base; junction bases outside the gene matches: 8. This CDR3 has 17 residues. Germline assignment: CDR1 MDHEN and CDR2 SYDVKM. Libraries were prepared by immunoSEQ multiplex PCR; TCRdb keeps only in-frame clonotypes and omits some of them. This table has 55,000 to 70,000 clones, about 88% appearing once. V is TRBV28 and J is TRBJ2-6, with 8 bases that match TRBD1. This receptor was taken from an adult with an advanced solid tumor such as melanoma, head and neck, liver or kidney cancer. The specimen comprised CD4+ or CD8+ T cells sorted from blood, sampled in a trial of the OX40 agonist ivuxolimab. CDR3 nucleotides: TGTGCCAGCAGGGACAGGGTTCGCCTTTCTGGGGCCAACGTCCTGACTTTC. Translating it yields CASRDRVRLSGANVLTF.